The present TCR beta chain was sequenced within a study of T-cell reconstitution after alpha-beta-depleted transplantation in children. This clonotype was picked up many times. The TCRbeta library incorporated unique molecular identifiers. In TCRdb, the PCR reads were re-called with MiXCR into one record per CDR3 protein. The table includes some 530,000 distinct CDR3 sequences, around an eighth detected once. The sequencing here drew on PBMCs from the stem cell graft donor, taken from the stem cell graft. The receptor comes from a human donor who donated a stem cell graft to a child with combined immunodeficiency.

The chain's CDR3 is CASSLTSGSRHEQFF. CDR3 bases: TGTGCCAGCAGCCTTACGAGCGGGAGTAGGCATGAGCAGTTCTTC. The chain employs TRBV7-8 and TRBJ2-1; 8 nucleotides agree with TRBD2. V dropped 5 bases and J dropped 8; count of bases not matched to a gene: 11. The germline V gene has CDR1 SGHVS and CDR2 FQNEAQ. The length of the CDR3 is 15 residues.